This T cell receptor beta chain derives from a study of blood T cell repertoires in COVID-19 (dated by TCRdb to the early 2020s). About the study as a whole: Samples covering the acute and convalescent phases of COVID-19 were provided by collaborators in the United States, Italy and Spain. Deeply sampled blood TCRbeta repertoires from subjects exposed to, actively infected with, or recovered from COVID-19 were included in the dataset. The prospective study material was composed of cDNA or gDNA derived from T cells, B-cell-depleted T cells, or PBMCs. Samples were obtained from the ongoing ImmuneRACE study (first 160 participants) and from 1,000 to 1,500 subjects provided by 6 global collaborators. HLA class I and class II types, where available, came from metadata supplied by the sample provider rather than from assay-based typing. A de-identified subject ID, COVID-19 status, age in years and sex were almost always included in the sample metadata. The repertoires were released in a freely available public database meant as a resource for research on the immune response to SARS-CoV-2.

Unmatched junction bases come to 10, with V trimmed by 6 bases and J by 4 bases. The CDR3 contains 16 residues, cysteine and phenylalanine counted. Of the read, only the CDR3 DNA is kept; its 48 bases are in frame from base 1. The CDR1 and CDR2 encoded by the germline V gene are ENHRY and SYGVKD. As for this clone: Its antigen has not been determined. Base qualities are missing; no much larger clone stands one base away.

In the prospective study, participants were about 18 to 90 years old, resided in approximately 25 geographic areas of the United States, and were enrolled through a virtual design. In the prospective study, cohorts were assigned on the basis of participant-reported clinical history obtained from a screening survey and a study questionnaire. For ImmuneRACE Cohort 3, a participant was defined as recovered based on two consecutive negative NP/OP PCR tests, clearance by a healthcare professional, or resolution of symptoms. In the prospective study, whole blood, serum and a nasopharyngeal or oropharyngeal swab were collected from each participant by mobile phlebotomists. Prospective study participants could optionally give additional blood draws and questionnaires over a 2-month period. Blood samples from the prospective study were shipped frozen or at room temperature prior to DNA extraction. Overall study results and their limits: The amount of clinical and demographic metadata varied by source and participant and was provided uncurated.

TCRbeta CDR3 regions were amplified from genomic DNA by means of the immunoSEQ Assay, a bias-controlled multiplex PCR. As for how the authors treated the data: The number of nucleated cells in each sample was estimated by amplification of reference gene primers within the assay. To quantify the absolute abundance of each unique TCRbeta CDR3 rearrangement, sequence reads were collapsed and filtered. For each sample, productive Simpson clonality was calculated as the square root of Simpson's diversity index across productive rearrangements. TCRdb stores this immuneACCESS table with in-frame sequences only. Part of the clones is absent; in the studies checked, under half of the shortfall reflects unresolved V genes, and no reason is known for the rest. V and J calls and clone size follow that table, whereas D and trimming were derived from the DNA. A total of hundreds of thousands of clones appear in this sample, approximately 90% of them only once. Together, the top ten hold over 2% of the sample.

The source material was PBMCs or T cells enriched from blood (not recorded which). The rearrangement joined TRBV10-3 to TRBJ2-3; 10 middle bases align to TRBD2. The receptor comes from a woman younger than 35 who had recovered from COVID-19. The nucleotides are TGTGCCATCAGACCCGGGAGCGGGGGGGCGGCAGATACGCAGTATTTT. Its translation is CAIRPGSGGAADTQYF.